Following are 21 T cell receptor beta chains from one sample sequenced in a study of blood T cell repertoires in COVID-19. Profiled with immunoSEQ multiplex PCR; TCRdb holds only in-frame clones, not every one. The table shows 55,000 to 85,000 clones, with about nine tenths occurring only once. The sample comprised peripheral blood. These receptors all stem from a woman under 30 with acute or convalescent COVID-19.

The rearrangement uses TRBV10-3 and TRBJ1-5; 7 nucleotides agree with TRBD1. V trimming: 6 bases; J trimming: 3 bases; junction bases outside the gene matches: 5. The germline CDR1 and CDR2 sequences are ENHRY and SYGVKD. The CDR3 contains 14 residues. Written as DNA, the CDR3 is TGTGCCATCAGCCAAGGACAGGTCAATCAGCCCCAGCATTTT. Translation gives CAISQGQVNQPQHF.

The chain joins TRBV9 to TRBJ2-3, with 7 bases identical to TRBD2. CDR1 and CDR2 (germline): SGDLS, YYNGEE. This CDR3 is built from 15 residues. V lost 4 bases, J lost 0 bases, and 5 bases stayed unmatched. CDR3 nucleotides: TGTGCCAGCAGCCTGGGAGGGACTAGCACAGATACGCAGTATTTT. The encoded protein is CASSLGGTSTDTQYF.

The chain links TRBV6-2 or TRBV6-3 to TRBJ2-7; TRBD2 might be the D (6 bases). This CDR3 region has 17 residues. Trimming left V 0 bases short and J 3 bases short, with 18 bases between. Germline lookup yields CDR1 MNHEY and CDR2 SVGEGT. The CDR3 DNA sequence: TGTGCCAGCAGTTACTCTCGTCGATCTGGGACTTTCTACGAGCAGTACTTC. Amino acid sequence: CASSYSRRSGTFYEQYF.

The CDR3 sequence is CASTKEQGFGYTF. The CDR3 DNA is TGTGCCAGCACCAAAGAACAGGGTTTTGGCTACACCTTC. The chain carries TRBV7-9 and TRBJ1-2; D may be TRBD1 (6 bases). Trimming left V 7 bases short and J 7 bases short, with 16 bases between. This CDR3 has 13 residues. CDR1 is SEHNR and CDR2 is FQNEAQ in the germline V gene (reference sequence).

This clone was detected only once. In DNA form, the CDR3 reads TGCAGCGTTGCTGAGGGGGGGGCTCGAGAGACCCAGTACTTC. This sequence encodes CSVAEGGARETQYF. The chain is built from TRBV29-1 and TRBJ2-5, with D perhaps matching TRBD2 (7 bases). The V gene's germline CDR1 is SQVTM and CDR2 ANQGSEA. V lost 4 bases to trimming and J lost 4 bases, with 16 bases between them. The CDR3 is 14 residues long.

The chain employs TRBV2 and TRBJ2-7, with D perhaps TRBD1 (5 bases). CDR1 is SNHLY and CDR2 is FYNNEI in the germline V gene. CDR3 length: 13 residues. Trimming pared 4 bases from V and 4 bases from J, leaving 11 bases between. The CDR3 DNA sequence: TGTGCCAGCAGTGGGGCAGGGTGGTACGAGCAGTACTTC. This translates into CASSGAGWYEQYF.

The rearrangement links TRBV9 to TRBJ2-5; D might be TRBD2 (5 bases). In germline, CDR1 is SGDLS, CDR2 YYNGEE. V gave up 3 bases and J gave up 6 bases, with 15 bases separating them. The CDR3 contains 14 residues. In DNA form, the CDR3 reads TGTGCCAGCAGCGCCGGGAACACCGACCAGACCCAGTACTTC. Protein product: CASSAGNTDQTQYF.

The chain has TRBV9 and TRBJ2-3, with D perhaps TRBD1 (5 bases). Germline-derived CDR1 and CDR2 are SGDLS and YYNGEE. V was shortened by 0 bases and J by 3 bases, with 14 bases between the two germline ends. CDR3 length equals 16 residues. The CDR3 DNA reads TGTGCCAGCAGCGTAGGGGCTCTGGGGCGAACAGATACGCAGTATTTT. Protein sequence: CASSVGALGRTDTQYF.

The chain uses TRBV27 and TRBJ1-1; TRBD1 matches at 11 bases. CDR1 and CDR2 (germline): MNHEY, SMNVEV (reference sequence). This CDR3 is 16 amino acids long. The trim removed 5 bases at V and 4 bases at J, leaving 9 bases unmatched. CDR3 nucleotides: TGTGCCAGCAGTCCATACGGGACAGGGGGAGGCACTGAAGCTTTCTTT. This sequence encodes CASSPYGTGGGTEAFF.

The chain joins TRBV5-8 to TRBJ2-1; TRBD1 is a possible D gene (5 bases). The V end was cut by 5 bases, the J end by 4 bases, with 16 bases between. The CDR3 has 15 residues. The germline V gene has CDR1 SGHTS and CDR2 YDEGEE. The DNA of the CDR3 is TGTGCCAGCAGTACTTATTTGCAGGGATACAATGAGCAGTTCTTC. Encoded protein: CASSTYLQGYNEQFF.

The chain employs TRBV19 and TRBJ1-3; tentative D call: TRBD1 (5 bases). CDR1 and CDR2 from the germline V gene are LNHDA and SQIVND (reference sequence). The CDR3 is 17 residues long. V was trimmed by 5 bases and J by 0 bases, leaving 17 bases between them. The CDR3 spells CASSRTAGLSSGNTIYF. Written as DNA, the CDR3 is TGTGCCAGTAGTCGCACAGCAGGGCTAAGCTCTGGAAACACCATATATTTT.

V usage is TRBV19 and J usage is TRBJ2-7; 8 nucleotides line up with TRBD1. This CDR3 spans 15 amino acids. Trimming took 4 bases from V and 3 from J; bases not matched to a gene: 8. Germline V gene lookup returns CDR1 LNHDA and CDR2 SQIVND (reference sequence). For the CDR3, the DNA is TGTGCCAGTAGTAGGACGGGACAGGATTACTACGAGCAGTACTTC. Encoded protein: CASSRTGQDYYEQYF.

This chain connects TRBV11-2 to TRBJ2-5; D possibly corresponds to TRBD1 (6 bases). This CDR3 spans 17 amino acids. V was trimmed by 1 base and J by 2 bases, leaving 17 bases between them. Looked up from germline, CDR1 is SGHAT and CDR2 is FQNNGV. DNA for the CDR3: TGTGCCAGCAGCTTAGCCTTGACAGGATGGGCACAAGAGACCCAGTACTTC. Protein: CASSLALTGWAQETQYF.

J is TRBJ1-1 and V is TRBV28; a possible D gene is TRBD1 (5 bases). Germline CDR1 MDHEN, CDR2 SYDVKM. Trimming left V 7 bases short and J 5 bases short, with 14 bases between. The CDR3 has 13 amino acids. CDR3 nucleotide sequence: TGTGCCAGCACCTCAAGGGGAACGACTGAAGCTTTCTTT. Translation gives CASTSRGTTEAFF.

The chain has TRBV6-1 and TRBJ2-7; unclear D gene. The germline gives CDR1 MNHNS, CDR2 SASEGT. The ends were cut back, 0 bases at V and 2 bases at J, with 11 bases in the middle. The CDR3 consists of 15 residues. Written as DNA, the CDR3 is TGTGCCAGCAGTGAAGCGCATTTGTCAGCCTACGAGCAGTACTTC. Amino acid sequence: CASSEAHLSAYEQYF.

The V gene is TRBV3-1 (or the pseudogene TRBV3-2), the J gene TRBJ2-2, with 14 bases lining up with TRBD2. Looked up from germline, CDR1 is LGHDT and CDR2 is YNNKEL (reference sequence). The CDR3 loop spans 18 amino acids. V lost 1 base and J lost 1; bases outside the gene matches: 2. The CDR3 spells CASSQVGTSGGNTGELFF. As DNA, the CDR3 is TGTGCCAGCAGCCAAGTAGGGACTAGCGGGGGGAACACCGGGGAGCTGTTTTTT.

In this sample, this clone turned up a few times. The CDR3 DNA follows: TGTGCCAGTAGCCGGACAGGAAGAGTCACTGAAGCTTTCTTT. This encodes CASSRTGRVTEAFF. The rearrangement links TRBV19 to TRBJ1-1; 7 nucleotides match TRBD1. In germline, CDR1 is LNHDA, CDR2 SQIVND (reference sequence). CDR3 size: 14 residues. Losses at the gene ends were 6 bases for V and 4 bases for J; bases not matched to a gene: 8.

The chain has TRBV4-1 and TRBJ2-3; D gene unclear. The CDR3 has 13 amino acids. Trimming pared 3 bases from V and 4 bases from J, leaving 8 bases between. Germline V lookup: CDR1 MGHRA, CDR2 YSYEKL. CDR3 DNA sequence: TGCGCCAGCAGCCACGAAGCCCCAGATACGCAGTATTTT. Protein: CASSHEAPDTQYF.

The rearrangement uses TRBV5-1 and TRBJ2-2; 7 nucleotides line up with TRBD2. The germline V gene has CDR1 SGHRS and CDR2 YFSETQ. This CDR3 comprises 15 residues. With V trimmed by 4 bases and J by 1 base, 4 bases remained unmatched. CDR3 protein: CASSPSGENTGELFF. CDR3 DNA sequence: TGCGCCAGCAGCCCGAGCGGGGAGAACACCGGGGAGCTGTTTTTT.

V is TRBV27 and J is TRBJ1-1; a possible D gene is TRBD1 (6 bases). The CDR3 has 15 amino acids. V was trimmed by 7 bases and J by 0 bases, leaving 15 bases between them. Germline lookup yields CDR1 MNHEY and CDR2 SMNVEV (reference sequence). The CDR3 spells CASTQRGGLNTEAFF. The CDR3 DNA reads TGTGCCAGCACCCAGAGGGGGGGGCTGAACACTGAAGCTTTCTTT.

This clone was recorded only once. This chain joins TRBV7-2 and TRBJ1-4, with 8 bases lining up with TRBD1. CDR3 size: 17 residues. Germline V gives CDR1 SGHTA, CDR2 FQGNSA. V was clipped by 3 bases and J by 1 base; unmatched bases: 7. CDR3 in amino acids: CASSFGTGGGTNEKLFF. In nucleotides, the CDR3 is TGTGCCAGCAGCTTCGGGACAGGCGGGGGAACTAATGAAAAACTGTTTTTT.